This is a list of T cell receptor beta chains from one sample in a study of CD8 T cells in ankylosing spondylitis. TCRdb analysed the 5' RACE reads with MiXCR anew, one entry per CDR3 protein. Among some 290,000 distinct CDR3 sequences, approximately 20% were seen once, and the ten largest hold 7.8%. The material sequenced was blood, either unsorted or a sorted T cell fraction (not recorded which). The receptor source for this set is a male donor with ankylosing spondylitis or in good health (not recorded which). The CDR3 runs from the conserved cysteine through the conserved F or W. D genes are given only for firm matches. Clone size is shown for a subset of rows, as once, few, many or a class of expanded clone.

clone size,J gene,V gene,D gene,CDR3 protein,CDR3 DNA
.,TRBJ2-1,TRBV11-2,.,CASSRDRSYNEQFF,TGTGCCAGCAGCCGGGACCGCTCCTACAATGAGCAGTTCTTC
.,TRBJ2-3,TRBV7-3,TRBD2,CASSFYASGTDTQYF,TGTGCCAGCAGCTTCTATGCTAGCGGAACAGATACGCAGTATTTT
.,TRBJ2-3,TRBV27,.,CASAPGRFPDTQYF,TGTGCCAGCGCCCCCGGGCGCTTTCCAGATACGCAGTATTTT
.,TRBJ1-2,TRBV27,.,CASSLSWRQNGYTF,TGTGCCAGCAGTTTATCGTGGAGACAGAATGGCTACACCTTC
.,TRBJ2-2,TRBV27,.,CASSMTGQTGELFF,TGTGCCAGCAGCATGACAGGTCAAACCGGGGAGCTGTTTTTT
.,TRBJ1-1,TRBV12-3/TRBV12-4,.,CASSPTTLPNTEAFF,TGTGCCAGCAGTCCAACAACCCTCCCGAACACTGAAGCTTTCTTT
.,TRBJ2-3,TRBV5-1,TRBD1,CASSPGTDLRTDTQYF,TGCGCCAGCAGCCCCGGGACAGACCTTCGCACAGATACGCAGTATTTT
.,TRBJ2-2,TRBV7-6,.,CASSLVVQGELFF,TGTGCCAGCAGCTTAGTGGTTCAAGGGGAGCTGTTTTTT
.,TRBJ2-2,TRBV12-3/TRBV12-4,.,CASSDLGTRATGELFF,TGTGCCAGCAGTGACCTCGGGACCCGTGCCACCGGGGAGCTGTTTTTT
.,TRBJ1-1,TRBV6-1,.,CASIRGTLADTEAFF,TGTGCCAGCATACGAGGGACACTTGCTGACACTGAAGCTTTCTTT
few,TRBJ1-1,TRBV5-1,.,CASSLEAGGGTEAFF,TGCGCCAGCAGCTTGGAGGCGGGGGGAGGCACTGAAGCTTTCTTT
few,TRBJ2-1,TRBV29-1,TRBD2,CSAGRGTSRNNEQFF,TGCAGCGCTGGAAGGGGGACTAGCAGGAACAATGAGCAGTTCTTC
few,TRBJ2-1,TRBV12-3/TRBV12-4,TRBD2,CASSSPGLAGYNEQFF,TGTGCCAGCAGCTCCCCGGGACTAGCGGGCTACAATGAGCAGTTCTTC
few,TRBJ1-1,TRBV5-1,.,CASSLQPGSGNTEAFF,TGCGCCAGCAGCTTGCAGCCAGGGAGTGGGAACACTGAAGCTTTCTTT
few,TRBJ2-5,TRBV4-1,TRBD2,CASSQGGSTVKTQYF,TGCGCCAGCAGCCAAGGCGGGAGTACAGTGAAGACCCAGTACTTC
.,TRBJ2-3,TRBV10-3,.,CAISLAGALTDTQYF,TGTGCCATCAGTTTGGCGGGGGCCCTCACAGATACGCAGTATTTT
.,TRBJ2-3,TRBV7-2,.,CASSLGVRTDTQYF,TGTGCCAGCAGCTTAGGGGTTAGAACAGATACGCAGTATTTT
.,TRBJ2-5,TRBV3-1,.,CASNRPTETQYF,TGTGCCAGCAACCGCCCGACGGAGACCCAGTACTTC
few,TRBJ2-1,TRBV3-1,TRBD2,CASEIAGNSYNEQFF,TGTGCCAGCGAAATAGCGGGAAACTCCTACAATGAGCAGTTCTTC
few,TRBJ2-3,TRBV14,TRBD2,CASSPGLAYFTDTQYF,TGTGCCAGCAGCCCCGGACTAGCTTACTTCACAGATACGCAGTATTTT
few,TRBJ1-5,TRBV10-3,.,CATRQPNQPQHF,TGTGCCACTAGGCAGCCCAATCAGCCCCAGCATTTT
.,TRBJ1-5,TRBV27,.,CASSLVFSAGNQPQHF,TGTGCCAGCAGTTTGGTCTTTTCTGCGGGCAATCAGCCCCAGCATTTT
few,TRBJ2-1,TRBV6-1,.,CASSEGDYNEQFF,TGTGCCAGCAGTGAGGGGGACTACAATGAGCAGTTCTTC
many,TRBJ1-6,TRBV3-1,.,CASSQAIDSPLHF,TGTGCCAGCAGCCAAGCCATCGATTCACCCCTCCACTTT
few,TRBJ2-5,TRBV20-1,TRBD1,CSARSPGQGRETQYF,TGCAGTGCTAGATCACCGGGACAGGGGAGAGAGACCCAGTACTTC
many,TRBJ2-1,TRBV10-3,.,CAISSGWGEQFF,TGTGCCATCAGCAGCGGGTGGGGTGAGCAGTTCTTC
few,TRBJ2-3,TRBV24-1,.,CATSDLRDSTDTQYF,TGTGCCACCAGTGATTTACGGGACAGCACAGATACGCAGTATTTT
many,TRBJ1-2,TRBV15,TRBD1,CATSRRDRGFSYGYTF,TGTGCCACCAGCAGGCGGGACAGGGGTTTTTCGTATGGCTACACCTTC
.,TRBJ2-3,TRBV6-4,TRBD2,CASSPLTSGSTDTQYF,TGTGCCAGCAGTCCGCTGACTAGCGGGAGCACAGATACGCAGTATTTT
.,TRBJ1-5,TRBV2,.,CASSVLGAAINQPQHF,TGTGCCAGCAGTGTCCTTGGGGCAGCCATTAATCAGCCCCAGCATTTT
.,TRBJ1-5,TRBV28,.,CASILSGGNQPQHF,TGTGCCAGCATTCTCTCCGGGGGCAATCAGCCCCAGCATTTT